This TCR beta chain is drawn from a study of T cells in localized non-small cell lung cancer. General study points: The study detected a median roughly 61 of the top 100 tumor clones in adjacent lung.

TCRdb keeps only in-frame clones here, not all; method: immunoSEQ multiplex PCR. The profile shows about 2,800 clones, around 20% of them singletons. Germline trimming cut 5 bases from V and 10 bases from J; bases unmatched to any gene: 7. There are 14 residues in the CDR3. Germline values: CDR1 LNHDA, CDR2 SQIVND (reference sequence). With respect to this clone: The antigen is undetermined.

This material consisted of lung tumor tissue, taken before any cancer treatment. The sequence came from a female donor older than 55 with stage I lung adenocarcinoma. The rearrangement joins TRBV19 to TRBJ2-1, with 11 nucleotides matching TRBD2. The CDR3 loop reads CASSYTSGSGEQFF. In DNA form, the CDR3 reads TGTGCCAGTAGTTATACTAGCGGGAGCGGAGAGCAGTTCTTC.